This T cell receptor (beta chain) emerged from a study of T cell responses to AZD1222 COVID-19 vaccine (dated by TCRdb to the early 2020s). As for the study more broadly: AZD1222 recipients with second doses at about 4 weeks or about 12 weeks were pooled, because spike-specific TCR depth and breadth did not differ between schedules. Trial participants were enrolled by age into 18-55, 56-69 and 70-plus year subgroups, with about 150, 28 and 57 TCR-sequenced participants respectively. A total of 233 trial participants underwent TCR sequencing, of whom about 210 received two doses of AZD1222 and about 26 received two doses of the MenACWY control vaccine. Summary of the overall study and its limitations: After two AZD1222 doses, both the breadth and the depth of spike-specific TCRs were significantly higher than at day 0 and than in MenACWY recipients. CD4 TCRs associated with the vaccine covered the entire spike protein, and the dominant responses were in regions 160-218 and 743-854. Nearly half of unique spike-specific TCRs reportedly recognized epitopes outside regions mutated in the B.1.351 and B.1.1.7 variants. Because no samples from the day 14 peak response were available, repertoires could be characterized only after the peak T cell response. Participants were mostly white British and included more females than males, and it was suggested by the authors that clonal diversity may have been underestimated. Only five or six AZD1222 recipients were SARS-CoV-2 seropositive at baseline, limiting conclusions about previously exposed vaccinees. In the small 56-69-year group, the increase in depth fell short of significance, most likely because of low power.

The CDR3 regions of human TCRbeta chains were analyzed by immunosequencing. On the study's bioinformatics: TCRs in the repertoires were compared against a reference library of SARS-CoV-2-specific TCRs that had been generated with the MIRA antigen-specificity platform. Breadth meant the fraction of unique TCRs that were SARS-CoV-2-associated, whereas depth meant the fraction of total T cells that were SARS-CoV-2-associated. Using the MIRA data, every spike-specific TCR was mapped to the spike region that the TCR reacted to and assigned to either a CD4 or a CD8 class. Log10-transformed breadth and depth values were compared by one-way ANOVA with Sidak's multiple comparisons tests. The immuneACCESS repertoire file appears here via TCRdb, limited to in-frame rearrangements. These files lack a portion of the clones; in checked studies, under half of the deficit traces to unresolved V genes, and the cause of the others is not known. V, J and clone size are taken as reported in that table, and D and trimming were inferred from the DNA itself. The sample table lists some 140,000 clones, 91% of them with a count of one. Around 2.7% of the sample lies in the top ten.

Concerning this clone itself: The antigen this receptor binds is unknown. Base qualities are not at hand, and no much larger clone is one base apart.

Explained via the paper, the time point label denotes: baseline before first vaccination. Samples from vaccinated people were obtained from the UK trials COV001 and COV002, which included a single-blind randomized controlled phase 2/3 trial of AZD1222 (ChAdOx1 nCoV-19) in healthy adults. Trial participant PBMC samples were collected at day 0 and day 28 after the second dose for TCRbeta chain sequencing. Including cysteine and phenylalanine, the CDR3 has 12 amino acids. The DNA shown is the 36-base CDR3, in frame from base 1. V sheds 6 bases and J sheds 5 bases, leaving 11 bases between their ends. Per the germline V gene, SNHLY is the CDR1 and FYNNEI is the CDR2.

The clonotype comes from an adult in good health. The V gene is TRBV2 and the J gene is TRBJ2-7; a tentative D match to TRBD1 spans 6 bases. Sequencing was performed on peripheral blood, taken on day 0 of AZD1222 vaccination. The nucleotide sequence reads TGTGCCAGCAGATATCGACAGGACGAGCAGTACTTC. Its translation reads: CASRYRQDEQYF.